The clone carrying this T cell receptor (beta chain) has just one count. Antigen unknown. The data derive from a study of cytomegalovirus exposure and HLA in healthy donors. Overall study findings and caveats: TCR beta V- and J-gene trimming, according to a later analysis, was linked to a missense DCLRE1C variant.

A multiplex PCR was run with 60 Vbeta primers and 13 Jbeta primers. Sequenced by immunoSEQ multiplex PCR; TCRdb stores in-frame clones only, minus some. The table lists 80,000 to 100,000 clones, over 75% of them singletons. Germline-derived CDR1 and CDR2 are SEHNR and FQNEAQ (reference sequence). V trimming: 2 bases; J trimming: 4 bases; junction bases outside the gene matches: 2. The CDR3 has 15 amino acids. Sequences were obtained from PBMCs. This clonotype originated in a man aged 30-40 years in good health and CMV-seronegative. The chain uses TRBV7-9 and TRBJ2-2; 9 nucleotides match TRBD1. Here the CDR3 DNA reads TGTGCCAGCAGCTTACCACAGGGGGCCACCGGGGAGCTGTTTTTT. Amino acids: CASSLPQGATGELFF.